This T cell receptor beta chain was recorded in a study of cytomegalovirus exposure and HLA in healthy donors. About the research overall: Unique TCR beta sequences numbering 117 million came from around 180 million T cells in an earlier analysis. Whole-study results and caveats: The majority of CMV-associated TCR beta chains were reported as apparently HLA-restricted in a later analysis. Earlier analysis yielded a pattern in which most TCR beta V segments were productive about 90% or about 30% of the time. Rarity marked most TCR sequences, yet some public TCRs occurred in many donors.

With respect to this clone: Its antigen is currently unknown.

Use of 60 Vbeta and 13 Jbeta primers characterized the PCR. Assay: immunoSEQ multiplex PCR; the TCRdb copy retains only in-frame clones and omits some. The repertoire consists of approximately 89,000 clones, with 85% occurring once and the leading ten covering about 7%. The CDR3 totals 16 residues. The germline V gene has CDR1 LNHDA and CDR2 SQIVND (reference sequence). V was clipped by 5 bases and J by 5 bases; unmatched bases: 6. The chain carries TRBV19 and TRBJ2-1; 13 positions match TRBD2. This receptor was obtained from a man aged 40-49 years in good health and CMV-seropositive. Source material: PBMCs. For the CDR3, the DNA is TGTGCCAGTAGTTACCCCGGGACTAGCGGGGACAATGAGCAGTTCTTC. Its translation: CASSYPGTSGDNEQFF.